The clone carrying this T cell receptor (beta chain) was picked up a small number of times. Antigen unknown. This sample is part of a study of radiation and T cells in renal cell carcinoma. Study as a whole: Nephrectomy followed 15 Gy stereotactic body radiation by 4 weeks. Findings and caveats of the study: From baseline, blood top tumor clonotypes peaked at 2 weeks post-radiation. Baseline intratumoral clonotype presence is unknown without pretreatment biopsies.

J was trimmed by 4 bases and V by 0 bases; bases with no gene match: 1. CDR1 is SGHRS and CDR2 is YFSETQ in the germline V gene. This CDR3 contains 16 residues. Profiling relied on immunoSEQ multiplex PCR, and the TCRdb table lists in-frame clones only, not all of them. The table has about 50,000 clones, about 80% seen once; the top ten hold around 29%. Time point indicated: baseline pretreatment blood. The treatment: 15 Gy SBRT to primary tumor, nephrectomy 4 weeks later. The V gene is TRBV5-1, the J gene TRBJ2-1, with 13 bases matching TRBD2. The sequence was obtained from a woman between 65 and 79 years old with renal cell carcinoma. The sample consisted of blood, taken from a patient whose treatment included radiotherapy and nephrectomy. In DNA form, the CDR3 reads TGCGCCAGCAGCTTGGCGGGACTAGCGGGATACAATGAGCAGTTCTTC. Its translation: CASSLAGLAGYNEQFF. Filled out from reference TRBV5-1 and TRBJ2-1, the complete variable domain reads KAGVTQTPRYLIKTRGQQVTLSCSPISGHRSVSWYQQTPGQGLQFLFEYFSETQRNKGNFPGRFSGRQFSNSRSEMNVSTLELGDSALYLCASSLAGLAGYNEQFFGPGTRLTVL.